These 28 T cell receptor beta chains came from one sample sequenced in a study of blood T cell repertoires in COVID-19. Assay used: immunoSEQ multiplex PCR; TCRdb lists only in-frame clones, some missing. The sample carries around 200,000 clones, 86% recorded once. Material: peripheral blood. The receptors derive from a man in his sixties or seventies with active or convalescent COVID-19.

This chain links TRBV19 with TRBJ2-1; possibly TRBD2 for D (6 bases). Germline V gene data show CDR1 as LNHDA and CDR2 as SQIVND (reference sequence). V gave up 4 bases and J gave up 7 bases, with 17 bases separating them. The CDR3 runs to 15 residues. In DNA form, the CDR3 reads TGTGCCAGTAGTAACTACCGGGGAGGAAAAAATGAGCAGTTCTTC. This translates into CASSNYRGGKNEQFF.

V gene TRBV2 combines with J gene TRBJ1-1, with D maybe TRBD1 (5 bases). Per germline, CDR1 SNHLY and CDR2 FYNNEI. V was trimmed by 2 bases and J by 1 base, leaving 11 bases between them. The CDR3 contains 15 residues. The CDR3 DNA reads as TGTGCCAGCAGTGAAACCGTGACAGCGAACACTGAAGCTTTCTTT. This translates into CASSETVTANTEAFF.

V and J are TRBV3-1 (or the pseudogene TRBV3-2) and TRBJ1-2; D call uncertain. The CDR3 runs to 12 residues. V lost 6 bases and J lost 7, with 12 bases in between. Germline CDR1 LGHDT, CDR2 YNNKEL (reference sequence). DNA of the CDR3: TGTGCCAGCAGACACCACGGACTTGGCTACACCTTC. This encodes CASRHHGLGYTF.

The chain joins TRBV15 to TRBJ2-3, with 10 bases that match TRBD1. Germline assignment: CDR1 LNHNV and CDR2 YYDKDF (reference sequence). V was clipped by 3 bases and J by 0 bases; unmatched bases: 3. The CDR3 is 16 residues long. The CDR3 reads CATSRDRGSSTDTQYF. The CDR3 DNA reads TGTGCCACCAGCAGGGACAGGGGGTCTAGCACAGATACGCAGTATTTT.

The chain's CDR3 is CASSQTQLAGGPRTGELFF. As DNA, the CDR3 is TGTGCCAGCTCACAAACCCAACTAGCGGGAGGGCCGCGAACCGGGGAGCTGTTTTTT. The rearrangement links TRBV18 to TRBJ2-2, with 13 nucleotides matching TRBD2. This CDR3 comprises 19 residues. CDR1 and CDR2 from the germline V gene are KGHSH and LQKENI. Losses at the gene ends were 4 bases for V and 5 bases for J; bases not matched to a gene: 13. The full variable domain, rest sourced from reference TRBV18 and TRBJ2-2, is NAGVMQNPRHLVRRRGQEARLRCSPMKGHSHVYWYRQLPEEGLKFMVYLQKENIIDESGMPKERFSAEFPKEGPSILRIQQVVRGDSAAYFCASSQTQLAGGPRTGELFFGEGSRLTVL.

CDR3 in DNA: TGTGCCTGGAGTCCCCCGGGCTGGTTGGAGGGGGCGAATCAGCCCCAGCATTTT. Its protein product is CAWSPPGWLEGANQPQHF. The chain recombines TRBV30 with TRBJ1-5, with 7 nucleotides matching TRBD1. CDR3 length equals 18 residues. Germline loops: CDR1 GTSNPN, CDR2 SVGIG (reference sequence). V trimming: 2 bases; J trimming: 4 bases; junction bases outside the gene matches: 17. The variable domain in full, completed from reference TRBV30 and TRBJ1-5, reads SQTIHQWPATLVQPVGSPLSLECTVEGTSNPNLYWYRQAAGRGLQLLFYSVGIGQISSEVPQNLSASRPQDRQFILSSKKLLLSDSGFYLCAWSPPGWLEGANQPQHFGDGTRLSIL.

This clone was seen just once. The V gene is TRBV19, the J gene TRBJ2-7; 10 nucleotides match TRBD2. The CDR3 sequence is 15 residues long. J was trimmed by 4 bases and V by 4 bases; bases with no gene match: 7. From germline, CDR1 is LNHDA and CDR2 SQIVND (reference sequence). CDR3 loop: CASSRGRLAGYEQYF. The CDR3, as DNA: TGTGCCAGTAGTAGGGGGAGACTAGCGGGTTACGAGCAGTACTTC.

CDR3 bases: TGTGCCAGCAGTTTTTGGCGGGATGGGGAGCTGTTTTTT. Amino acids: CASSFWRDGELFF. The rearrangement joins TRBV27 to TRBJ2-2; TRBD2 is a possible D gene (6 bases). V was trimmed by 3 bases and J by 8 bases, leaving 10 bases between them. Germline V CDR1 and CDR2: MNHEY, SMNVEV (reference sequence). This CDR3 spans 13 amino acids.

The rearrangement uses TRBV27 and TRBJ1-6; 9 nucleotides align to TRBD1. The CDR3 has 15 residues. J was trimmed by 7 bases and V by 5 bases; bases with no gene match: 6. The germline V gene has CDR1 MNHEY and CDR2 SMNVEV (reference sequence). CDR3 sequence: CASSAPGQGNSPLHF. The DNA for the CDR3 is TGTGCCAGCAGTGCCCCGGGACAGGGAAATTCACCCCTCCACTTT.

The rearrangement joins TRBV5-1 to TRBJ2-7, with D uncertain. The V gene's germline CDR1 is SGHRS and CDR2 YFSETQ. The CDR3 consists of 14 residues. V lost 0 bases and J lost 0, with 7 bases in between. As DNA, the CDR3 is TGCGCCAGCAGCTTGGCAGGTCTCTCCTACGAGCAGTACTTC. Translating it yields CASSLAGLSYEQYF.

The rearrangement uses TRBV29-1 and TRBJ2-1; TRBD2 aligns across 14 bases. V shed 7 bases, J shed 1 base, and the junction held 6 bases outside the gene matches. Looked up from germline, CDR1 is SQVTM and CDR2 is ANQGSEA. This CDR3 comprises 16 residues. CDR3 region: CSAWTSGRRSYNEQFF. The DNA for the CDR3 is TGCAGCGCTTGGACTAGCGGGAGGAGGTCCTACAATGAGCAGTTCTTC.

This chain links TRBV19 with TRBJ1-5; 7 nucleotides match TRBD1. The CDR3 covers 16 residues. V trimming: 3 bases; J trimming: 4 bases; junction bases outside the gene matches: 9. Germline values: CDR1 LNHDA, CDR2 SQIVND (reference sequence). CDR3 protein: CASSIDGQAVNQPQHF. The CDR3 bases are TGTGCCAGTAGTATTGACGGACAGGCGGTTAATCAGCCCCAGCATTTT.

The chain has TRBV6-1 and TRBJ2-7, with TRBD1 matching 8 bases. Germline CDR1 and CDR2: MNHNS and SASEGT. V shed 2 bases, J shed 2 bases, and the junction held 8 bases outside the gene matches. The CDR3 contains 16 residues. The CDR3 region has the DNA TGTGCCAGCAGTGAAAGGACAGGGAGGACGACCTACGAGCAGTACTTC. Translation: CASSERTGRTTYEQYF.

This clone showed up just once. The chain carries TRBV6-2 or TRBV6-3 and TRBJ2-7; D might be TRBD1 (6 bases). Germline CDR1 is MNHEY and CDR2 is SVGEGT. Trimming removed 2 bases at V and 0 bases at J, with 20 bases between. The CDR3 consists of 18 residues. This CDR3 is CASSYPTSDRISSYEQYF. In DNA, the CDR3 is TGTGCCAGCAGTTACCCGACGTCAGACAGGATCAGCTCCTACGAGCAGTACTTC.

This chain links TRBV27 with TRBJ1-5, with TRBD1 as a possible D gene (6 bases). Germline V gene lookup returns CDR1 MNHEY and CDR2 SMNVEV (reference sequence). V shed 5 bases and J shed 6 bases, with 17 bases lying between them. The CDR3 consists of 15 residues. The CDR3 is CASSVIQGPSQPQHF. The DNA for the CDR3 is TGTGCCAGCAGTGTCATACAGGGCCCTAGTCAGCCCCAGCATTTT.

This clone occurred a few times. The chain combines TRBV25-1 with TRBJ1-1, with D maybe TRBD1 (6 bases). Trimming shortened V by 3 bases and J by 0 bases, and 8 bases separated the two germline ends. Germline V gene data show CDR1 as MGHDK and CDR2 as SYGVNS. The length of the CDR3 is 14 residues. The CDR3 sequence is CASSDTGLNTEAFF. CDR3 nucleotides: TGTGCCAGCAGTGACACAGGGCTGAACACTGAAGCTTTCTTT.

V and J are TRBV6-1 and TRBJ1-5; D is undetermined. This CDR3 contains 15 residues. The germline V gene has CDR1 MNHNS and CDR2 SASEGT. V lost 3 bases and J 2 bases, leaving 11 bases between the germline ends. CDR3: CASSDRRGGNQPQHF. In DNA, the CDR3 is TGTGCCAGCAGTGATAGACGCGGCGGCAATCAGCCCCAGCATTTT.

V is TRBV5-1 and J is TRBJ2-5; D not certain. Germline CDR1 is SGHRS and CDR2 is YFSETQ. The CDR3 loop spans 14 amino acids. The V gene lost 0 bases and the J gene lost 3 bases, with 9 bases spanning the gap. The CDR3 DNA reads TGCGCCAGCAGCTTGGGCCAGGTGGAAGAGACCCAGTACTTC. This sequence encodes CASSLGQVEETQYF.

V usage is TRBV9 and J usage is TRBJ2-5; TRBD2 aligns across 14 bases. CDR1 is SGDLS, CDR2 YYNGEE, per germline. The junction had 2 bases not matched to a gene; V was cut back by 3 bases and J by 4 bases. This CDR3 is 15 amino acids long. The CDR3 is CASSAGLAGAETQYF. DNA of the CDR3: TGTGCCAGCAGCGCGGGACTAGCGGGGGCAGAGACCCAGTACTTC.

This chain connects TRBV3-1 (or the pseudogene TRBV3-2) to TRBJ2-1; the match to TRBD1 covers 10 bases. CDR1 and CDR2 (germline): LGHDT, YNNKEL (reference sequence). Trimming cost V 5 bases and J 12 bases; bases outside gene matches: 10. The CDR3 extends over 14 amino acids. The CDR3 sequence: CASSKGQGRELQFF. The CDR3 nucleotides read TGTGCCAGCAGCAAGGGACAGGGGAGGGAGTTGCAGTTCTTC.

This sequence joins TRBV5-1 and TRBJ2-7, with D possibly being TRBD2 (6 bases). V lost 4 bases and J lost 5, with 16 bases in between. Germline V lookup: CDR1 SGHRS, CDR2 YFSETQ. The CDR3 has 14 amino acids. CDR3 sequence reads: CASSPGVGRDEQYF. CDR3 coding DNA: TGCGCCAGCAGCCCGGGGGTGGGAAGGGACGAGCAGTACTTC.

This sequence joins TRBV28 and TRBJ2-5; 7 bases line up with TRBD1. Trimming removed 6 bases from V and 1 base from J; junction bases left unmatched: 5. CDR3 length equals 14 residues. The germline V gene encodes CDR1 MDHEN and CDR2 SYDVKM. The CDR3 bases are TGTGCCAGCAGGGAAGGGACAGTCCAAGAGACCCAGTACTTC. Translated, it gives CASREGTVQETQYF.

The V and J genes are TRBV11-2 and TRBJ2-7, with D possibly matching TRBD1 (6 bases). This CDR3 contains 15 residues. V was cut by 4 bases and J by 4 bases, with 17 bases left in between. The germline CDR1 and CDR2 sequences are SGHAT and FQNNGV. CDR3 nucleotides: TGTGCCAGCAGCTCCACTGGACAGATAGGATACGAGCAGTACTTC. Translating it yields CASSSTGQIGYEQYF.

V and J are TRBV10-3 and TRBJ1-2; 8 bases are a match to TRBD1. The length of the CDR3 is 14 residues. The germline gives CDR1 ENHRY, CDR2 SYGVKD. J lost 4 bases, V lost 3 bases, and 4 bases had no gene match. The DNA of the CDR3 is TGTGCCATCAGTGAAGGACAGGGAATCTATGGCTACACCTTC. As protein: CAISEGQGIYGYTF.

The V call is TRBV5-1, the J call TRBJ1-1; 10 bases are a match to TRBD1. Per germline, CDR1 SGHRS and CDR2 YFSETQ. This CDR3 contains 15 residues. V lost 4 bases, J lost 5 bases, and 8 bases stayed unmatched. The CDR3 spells CASSPPGQGHTEAFF. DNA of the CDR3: TGCGCCAGCAGCCCTCCGGGACAGGGGCATACTGAAGCTTTCTTT. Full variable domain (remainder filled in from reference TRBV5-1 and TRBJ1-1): KAGVTQTPRYLIKTRGQQVTLSCSPISGHRSVSWYQQTPGQGLQFLFEYFSETQRNKGNFPGRFSGRQFSNSRSEMNVSTLELGDSALYLCASSPPGQGHTEAFFGQGTRLTVV.

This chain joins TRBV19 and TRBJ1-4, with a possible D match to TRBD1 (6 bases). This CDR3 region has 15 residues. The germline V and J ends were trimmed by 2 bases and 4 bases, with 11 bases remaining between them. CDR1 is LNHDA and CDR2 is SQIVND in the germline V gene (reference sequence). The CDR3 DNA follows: TGTGCCAGTAGTATACCAGGGGCGATTAATGAAAAACTGTTTTTT. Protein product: CASSIPGAINEKLFF.

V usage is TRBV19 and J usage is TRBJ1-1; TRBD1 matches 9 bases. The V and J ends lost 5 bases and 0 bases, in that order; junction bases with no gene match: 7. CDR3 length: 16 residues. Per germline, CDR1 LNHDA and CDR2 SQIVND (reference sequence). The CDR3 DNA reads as TGTGCCAGTAGTCGGGGACAGGGCCTCATGAACACTGAAGCTTTCTTT. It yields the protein CASSRGQGLMNTEAFF.

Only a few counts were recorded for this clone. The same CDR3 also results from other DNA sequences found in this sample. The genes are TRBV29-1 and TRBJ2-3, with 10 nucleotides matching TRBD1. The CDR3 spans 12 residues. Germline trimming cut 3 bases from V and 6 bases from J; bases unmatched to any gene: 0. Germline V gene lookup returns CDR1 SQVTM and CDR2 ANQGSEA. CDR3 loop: CSVEDRGDTQYF. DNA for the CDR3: TGCAGCGTTGAGGACAGGGGGGATACGCAGTATTTT.